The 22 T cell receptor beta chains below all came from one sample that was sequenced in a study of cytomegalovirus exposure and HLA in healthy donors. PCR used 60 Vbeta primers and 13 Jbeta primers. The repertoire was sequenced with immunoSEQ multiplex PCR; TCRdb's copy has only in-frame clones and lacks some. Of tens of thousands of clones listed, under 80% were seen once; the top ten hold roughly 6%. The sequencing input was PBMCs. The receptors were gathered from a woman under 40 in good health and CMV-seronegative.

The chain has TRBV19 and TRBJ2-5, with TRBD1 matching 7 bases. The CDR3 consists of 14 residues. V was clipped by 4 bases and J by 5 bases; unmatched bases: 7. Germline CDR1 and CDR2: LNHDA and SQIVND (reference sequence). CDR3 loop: CASSRDSLVETQYF. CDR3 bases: TGTGCCAGTAGTAGGGACAGCTTAGTGGAGACCCAGTACTTC. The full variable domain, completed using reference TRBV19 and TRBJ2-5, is DGGITQSPKYLFRKEGQNVTLSCEQNLNHDAMYWYRQDPGQGLRLIYYSQIVNDFQKGDIAEGYSVSREKKESFPLTVTSAQKNPTAFYLCASSRDSLVETQYFGPGTRLLVL.

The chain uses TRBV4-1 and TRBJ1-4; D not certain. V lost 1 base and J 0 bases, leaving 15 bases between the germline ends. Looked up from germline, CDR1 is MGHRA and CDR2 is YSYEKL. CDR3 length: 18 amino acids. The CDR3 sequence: CASSQGVTGSATNEKLFF. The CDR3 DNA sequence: TGCGCCAGCAGCCAAGGTGTAACTGGGAGTGCAACTAATGAAAAACTGTTTTTT.

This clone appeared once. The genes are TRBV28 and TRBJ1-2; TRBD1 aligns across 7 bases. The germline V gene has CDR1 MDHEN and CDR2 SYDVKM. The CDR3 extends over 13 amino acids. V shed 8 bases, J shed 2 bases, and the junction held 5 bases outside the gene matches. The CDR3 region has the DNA TGTGCCAGCTGGGGGACAGAGAACTATGGCTACACCTTC. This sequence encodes CASWGTENYGYTF.

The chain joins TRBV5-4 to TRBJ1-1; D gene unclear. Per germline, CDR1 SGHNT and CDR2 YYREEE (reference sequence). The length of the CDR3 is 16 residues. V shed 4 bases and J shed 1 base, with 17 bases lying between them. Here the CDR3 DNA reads TGTGCCAGCAGCATTGGCGGTGCTCCGTCGAACACTGAAGCTTTCTTT. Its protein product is CASSIGGAPSNTEAFF.

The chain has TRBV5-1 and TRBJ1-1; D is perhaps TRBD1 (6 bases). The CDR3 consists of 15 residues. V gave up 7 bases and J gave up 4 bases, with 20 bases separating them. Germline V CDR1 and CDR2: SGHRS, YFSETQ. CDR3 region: CASSPERGSGTEAFF. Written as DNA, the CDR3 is TGCGCCAGCTCGCCCGAAAGGGGGAGCGGCACTGAAGCTTTCTTT.

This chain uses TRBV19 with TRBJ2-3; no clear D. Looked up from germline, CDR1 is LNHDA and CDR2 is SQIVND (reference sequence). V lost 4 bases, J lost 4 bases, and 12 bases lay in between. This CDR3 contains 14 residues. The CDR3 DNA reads TGTGCCAGTAGTAGTCAGGCATCCGCAGATACGCAGTATTTT. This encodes CASSSQASADTQYF. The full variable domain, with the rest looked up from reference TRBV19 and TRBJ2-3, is DGGITQSPKYLFRKEGQNVTLSCEQNLNHDAMYWYRQDPGQGLRLIYYSQIVNDFQKGDIAEGYSVSREKKESFPLTVTSAQKNPTAFYLCASSSQASADTQYFGPGTRLTVL.

This CDR3 reads CASSQDPWRGKDTQYF. CDR3 DNA: TGCGCCAGCAGCCAAGATCCGTGGAGGGGTAAGGATACGCAGTATTTT. The V gene is TRBV4-1, the J gene TRBJ2-3; maybe TRBD2 (6 bases). Germline CDR1 and CDR2: MGHRA and YSYEKL. The CDR3 runs 16 residues. The V end was cut by 0 bases, the J end by 6 bases, with 16 bases between.

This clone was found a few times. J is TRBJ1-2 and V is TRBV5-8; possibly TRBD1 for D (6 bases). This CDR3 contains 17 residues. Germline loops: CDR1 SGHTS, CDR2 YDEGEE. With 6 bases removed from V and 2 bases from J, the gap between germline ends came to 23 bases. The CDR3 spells CASTLNSGGPPNYGYTF. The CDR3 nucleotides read TGTGCCAGCACCCTTAACTCGGGGGGCCCTCCAAACTATGGCTACACCTTC.

In DNA form, the CDR3 reads TGCGCCAGCAGCTTGGGAGTTGTTAGCTATGGCTACACCTTC. Protein: CASSLGVVSYGYTF. The chain joins TRBV5-1 to TRBJ1-2; D uncertain. CDR3 length equals 14 residues. Trimming removed 0 bases from V and 4 bases from J, with 10 bases in between. Germline V lookup: CDR1 SGHRS, CDR2 YFSETQ.

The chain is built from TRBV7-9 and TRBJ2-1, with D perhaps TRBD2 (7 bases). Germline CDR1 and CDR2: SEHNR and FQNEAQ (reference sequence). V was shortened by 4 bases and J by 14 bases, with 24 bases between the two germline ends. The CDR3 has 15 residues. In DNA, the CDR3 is TGTGCCAGCAGCTGGACAGAGATTACGGGAGGAAAAGAGTTCTTC. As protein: CASSWTEITGGKEFF.

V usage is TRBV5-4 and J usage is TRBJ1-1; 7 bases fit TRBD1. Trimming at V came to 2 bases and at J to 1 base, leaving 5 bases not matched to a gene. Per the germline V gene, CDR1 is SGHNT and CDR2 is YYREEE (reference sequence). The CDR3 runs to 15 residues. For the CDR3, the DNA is TGTGCCAGCAGCTTTGACAGGGAATGGAACACTGAAGCTTTCTTT. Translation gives CASSFDREWNTEAFF. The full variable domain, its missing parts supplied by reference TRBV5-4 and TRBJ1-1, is ETGVTQSPTHLIKTRGQQVTLRCSSQSGHNTVSWYQQALGQGPQFIFQYYREEENGRGNFPPRFSGLQFPNYSSELNVNALELDDSALYLCASSFDREWNTEAFFGQGTRLTVV.

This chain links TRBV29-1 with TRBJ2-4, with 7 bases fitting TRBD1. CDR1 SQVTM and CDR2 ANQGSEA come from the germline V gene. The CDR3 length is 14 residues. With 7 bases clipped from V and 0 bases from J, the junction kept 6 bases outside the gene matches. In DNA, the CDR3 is TGCAGCGCCGGGGACAGCCTAGCCAAAAACATTCAGTACTTC. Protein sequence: CSAGDSLAKNIQYF.

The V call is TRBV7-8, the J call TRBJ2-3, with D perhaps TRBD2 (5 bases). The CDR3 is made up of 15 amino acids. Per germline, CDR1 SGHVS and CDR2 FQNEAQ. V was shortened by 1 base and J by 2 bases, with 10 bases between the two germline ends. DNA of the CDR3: TGTGCCAGCAGCTTAGGGGGAGTGAACACAGATACGCAGTATTTT. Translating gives CASSLGGVNTDTQYF.

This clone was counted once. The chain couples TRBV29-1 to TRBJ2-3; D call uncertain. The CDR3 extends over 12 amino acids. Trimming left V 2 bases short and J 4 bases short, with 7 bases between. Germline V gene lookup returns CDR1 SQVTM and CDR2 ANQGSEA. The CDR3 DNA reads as TGCAGCGTTGAACGGCAGGCAGATACGCAGTATTTT. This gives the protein CSVERQADTQYF.

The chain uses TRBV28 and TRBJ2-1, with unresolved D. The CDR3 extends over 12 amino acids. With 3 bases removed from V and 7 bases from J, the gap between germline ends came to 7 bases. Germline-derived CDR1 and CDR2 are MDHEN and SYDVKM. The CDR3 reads CASSLSGNEQFF. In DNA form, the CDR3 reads TGTGCCAGCAGTTTGTCAGGTAATGAGCAGTTCTTC.

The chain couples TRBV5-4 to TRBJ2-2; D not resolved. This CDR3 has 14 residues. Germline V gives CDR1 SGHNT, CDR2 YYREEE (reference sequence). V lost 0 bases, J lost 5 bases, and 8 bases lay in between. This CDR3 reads CASSLGQSTGELFF. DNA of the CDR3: TGTGCCAGCAGCTTGGGACAATCTACCGGGGAGCTGTTTTTT.

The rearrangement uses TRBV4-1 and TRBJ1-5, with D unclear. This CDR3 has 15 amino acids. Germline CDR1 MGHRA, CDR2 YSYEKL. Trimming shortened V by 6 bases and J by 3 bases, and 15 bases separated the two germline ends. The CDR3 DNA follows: TGCGCCAGCAGTTCTAGTACCCACGACAATCAGCCCCAGCATTTT. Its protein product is CASSSSTHDNQPQHF.

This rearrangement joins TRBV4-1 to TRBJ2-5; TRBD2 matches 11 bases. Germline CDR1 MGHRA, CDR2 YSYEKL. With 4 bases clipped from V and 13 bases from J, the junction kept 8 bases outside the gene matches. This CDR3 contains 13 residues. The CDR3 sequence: CASSLSGTSGVYF. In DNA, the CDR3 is TGCGCCAGCAGCCTCTCCGGGACTAGCGGTGTGTACTTC.

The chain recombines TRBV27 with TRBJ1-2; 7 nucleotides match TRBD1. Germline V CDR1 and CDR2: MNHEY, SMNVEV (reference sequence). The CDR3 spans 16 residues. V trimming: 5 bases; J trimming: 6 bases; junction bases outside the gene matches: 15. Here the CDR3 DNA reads TGTGCCAGCAGTGCCTACTACAGGGGAAAGCAGGATGGCTACACCTTC. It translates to CASSAYYRGKQDGYTF.

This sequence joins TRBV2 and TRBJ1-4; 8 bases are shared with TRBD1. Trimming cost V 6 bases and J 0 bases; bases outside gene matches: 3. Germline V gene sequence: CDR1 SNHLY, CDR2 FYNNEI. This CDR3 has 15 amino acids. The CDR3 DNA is TGTGCCAGCAGGGACAGGGTCCCAACTAATGAAAAACTGTTTTTT. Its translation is CASRDRVPTNEKLFF.

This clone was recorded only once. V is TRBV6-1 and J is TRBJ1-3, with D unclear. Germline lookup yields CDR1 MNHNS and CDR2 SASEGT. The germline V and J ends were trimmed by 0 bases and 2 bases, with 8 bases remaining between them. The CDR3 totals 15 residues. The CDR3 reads CASSEAGRPGNTIYF. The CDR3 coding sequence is TGTGCCAGCAGTGAAGCAGGGAGGCCTGGAAACACCATATATTTT.

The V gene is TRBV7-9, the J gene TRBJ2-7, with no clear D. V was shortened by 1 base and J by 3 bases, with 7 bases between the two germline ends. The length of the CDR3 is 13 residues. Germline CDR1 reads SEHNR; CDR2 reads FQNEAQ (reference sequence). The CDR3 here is CASSLVLNYEQYF. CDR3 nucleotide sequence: TGTGCCAGCAGCTTAGTCCTAAACTACGAGCAGTACTTC.